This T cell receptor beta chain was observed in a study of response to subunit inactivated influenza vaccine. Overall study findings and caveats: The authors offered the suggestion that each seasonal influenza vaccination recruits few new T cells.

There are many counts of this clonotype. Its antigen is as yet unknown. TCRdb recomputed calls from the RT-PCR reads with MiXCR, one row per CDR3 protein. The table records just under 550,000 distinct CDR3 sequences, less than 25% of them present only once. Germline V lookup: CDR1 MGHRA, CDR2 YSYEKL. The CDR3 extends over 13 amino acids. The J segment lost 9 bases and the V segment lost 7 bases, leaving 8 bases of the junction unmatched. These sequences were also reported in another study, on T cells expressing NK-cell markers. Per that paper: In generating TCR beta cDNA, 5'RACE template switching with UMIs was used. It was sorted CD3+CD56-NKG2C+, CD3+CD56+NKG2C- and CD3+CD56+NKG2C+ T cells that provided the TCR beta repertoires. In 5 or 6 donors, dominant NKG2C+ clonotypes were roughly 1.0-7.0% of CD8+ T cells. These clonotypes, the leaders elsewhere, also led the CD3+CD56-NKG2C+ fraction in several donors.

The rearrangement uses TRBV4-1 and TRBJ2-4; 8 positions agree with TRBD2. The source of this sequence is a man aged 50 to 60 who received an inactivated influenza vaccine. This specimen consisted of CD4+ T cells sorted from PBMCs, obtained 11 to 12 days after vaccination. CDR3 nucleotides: TGCGCCAGCAAGAAAGCGGGAGAGGCCATTCAGTACTTC. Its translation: CASKKAGEAIQYF.